The 22 T cell receptor beta chains in this list originate from one sample, sequenced in a study of blood T cell repertoires in COVID-19. The protocol was immunoSEQ multiplex PCR, while the TCRdb copy is restricted to in-frame clones and leaves out a portion. Among about 190,000 clones listed, less than 80% were seen once. Sequenced input: peripheral blood. Every receptor here comes from a woman in her forties or fifties with acute or convalescent COVID-19.

This chain uses TRBV28 with TRBJ1-2; 11 nucleotides align to TRBD1. Trimming removed 4 bases from V and 5 bases from J; junction bases left unmatched: 6. CDR1 and CDR2 (germline): MDHEN, SYDVKM. The CDR3 covers 15 residues. CDR3 in DNA: TGTGCCAGCAGTTCCCCCGGGACAGGGGGGTATGGCTACACCTTC. This sequence encodes CASSSPGTGGYGYTF.

This chain connects TRBV25-1 to TRBJ2-6; 9 nucleotides align to TRBD1. V gave up 6 bases and J gave up 0 bases; unmatched junction bases: 9. The CDR3 covers 18 residues. Germline V gives CDR1 MGHDK, CDR2 SYGVNS. The CDR3 loop reads CASSARTGEFSGANVLTF. Written as DNA, the CDR3 is TGTGCCAGCAGCGCCCGGACAGGGGAATTCTCTGGGGCCAACGTCCTGACTTTC.

This clone was seen just once. J is TRBJ2-7 and V is TRBV6-5; the D is unclear. Per germline, CDR1 MNHEY and CDR2 SVGAGI. V lost 2 bases, J lost 1 base, and 9 bases lay in between. The CDR3 runs 14 residues. The CDR3 bases are TGTGCCAGCAGTTACAGTGTAGAATCCTACGAGCAGTACTTC. This encodes CASSYSVESYEQYF.

V is TRBV9 and J is TRBJ2-1, with 7 nucleotides matching TRBD1. The germline CDR1 and CDR2 sequences are SGDLS and YYNGEE. The CDR3 has 14 residues. V lost 3 bases and J lost 7; bases outside the gene matches: 7. As DNA, the CDR3 is TGTGCCAGCAGCGGTTACAGGGGAATTAATGAGCAGTTCTTC. This gives the protein CASSGYRGINEQFF.

The chain carries TRBV28 and TRBJ1-5; weak D call: TRBD1 (5 bases). This CDR3 region has 18 residues. Germline lookup yields CDR1 MDHEN and CDR2 SYDVKM. Trimming removed 6 bases at V and 2 bases at J, with 23 bases between. CDR3 sequence: CASSAPPRRERGNQPQHF. The CDR3 nucleotides are TGTGCCAGCAGCGCCCCTCCCCGCAGGGAAAGGGGCAATCAGCCCCAGCATTTT.

The rearrangement joins TRBV11-3 to TRBJ2-1; a possible D gene is TRBD1 (6 bases). There are 15 residues in the CDR3. The germline CDR1 and CDR2 sequences are SGHNT and YENEEA. V lost 5 bases and J 0 bases, leaving 11 bases between the germline ends. CDR3 sequence reads: CASSPGVGSYNEQFF. In DNA, the CDR3 is TGTGCCAGCAGCCCAGGGGTAGGCTCCTACAATGAGCAGTTCTTC.

V usage is TRBV11-2 and J usage is TRBJ2-1; TRBD1 is a possible D gene (5 bases). The CDR3 is made up of 14 amino acids. Germline values: CDR1 SGHAT, CDR2 FQNNGV. The germline V and J ends were trimmed by 1 base and 10 bases, with 14 bases remaining between them. For the CDR3, the DNA is TGTGCCAGCAGCTTAGGAGGTGGGGCGGTGGAGCAGTTCTTC. It encodes CASSLGGGAVEQFF.

The CDR3 region has the DNA TGTGCCAGTGCGACACCGACACACCTCACTGAAGCTTTCTTT. Protein product: CASATPTHLTEAFF. This chain links TRBV28 with TRBJ1-1; D remains unclear. Germline V gives CDR1 MDHEN, CDR2 SYDVKM. This CDR3 contains 14 residues. The germline V and J ends were trimmed by 9 bases and 4 bases, with 18 bases remaining between them.

The CDR3 nucleotides read TGCGCCAGCAGCTCTGGAGGGGTTGGGTACGAGCAGTACTTC. This translates into CASSSGGVGYEQYF. The chain links TRBV5-1 to TRBJ2-7; TRBD2 might be the D (6 bases). The CDR3 consists of 14 residues. Germline loops: CDR1 SGHRS, CDR2 YFSETQ. The germline V and J ends were trimmed by 3 bases and 4 bases, with 14 bases remaining between them.

The genes are TRBV6-5 and TRBJ1-2; no clear D gene. Germline CDR1 reads MNHEY; CDR2 reads SVGAGI. The CDR3 is 14 amino acids. V was shortened by 2 bases and J by 5 bases, with 12 bases between the two germline ends. CDR3 nucleotide sequence: TGTGCCAGCAGTTACGGGAGGGAACAGTATGGCTACACCTTC. The encoded protein is CASSYGREQYGYTF.

V usage is TRBV15 and J usage is TRBJ2-2, with 7 positions matching TRBD1. CDR3 length equals 17 residues. Germline V CDR1 and CDR2: LNHNV, YYDKDF (reference sequence). V shed 1 base and J 2 bases; nucleotides not matched to a gene: 7. The CDR3, as DNA: TGTGCCACCAGCAGAGGTACCGGGACAGTAAACACCGGGGAGCTGTTTTTT. Translated, it gives CATSRGTGTVNTGELFF.

V and J are TRBV7-9 and TRBJ1-1; 7 positions agree with TRBD1. The CDR3 spans 16 residues. Per the germline V gene, CDR1 is SEHNR and CDR2 is FQNEAQ (reference sequence). V gave up 4 bases and J gave up 4 bases; unmatched junction bases: 12. The CDR3 bases are TGTGCCAGCAGCTCTAGGGAACAGGGGCTGAGCACTGAAGCTTTCTTT. Translating it yields CASSSREQGLSTEAFF.

The rearrangement links TRBV27 to TRBJ2-2; TRBD2 agrees at 10 bases. V shed 8 bases, J shed 6 bases, and the junction held 9 bases outside the gene matches. CDR1 and CDR2 (germline): MNHEY, SMNVEV (reference sequence). CDR3 size: 15 residues. This chain's CDR3 is CASVAGSGRSGELFF. In nucleotides, the CDR3 is TGTGCCAGCGTGGCAGGTAGCGGGAGGTCCGGGGAGCTGTTTTTT.

The chain joins TRBV19 to TRBJ1-2, with D hard to call. The V end was cut by 7 bases, the J end by 4 bases, with 13 bases between. Germline lookup yields CDR1 LNHDA and CDR2 SQIVND (reference sequence). There are 13 residues in the CDR3. CDR3 region: CASTKDGIYGYTF. In DNA form, the CDR3 reads TGTGCCAGTACAAAGGACGGGATCTATGGCTACACCTTC.

The rearrangement uses TRBV14 and TRBJ1-3; 11 positions match TRBD1. This CDR3 spans 18 amino acids. J lost 2 bases, V lost 2 bases, and 8 bases had no gene match. Germline values: CDR1 SGHDN, CDR2 FVKESK. CDR3 nucleotides: TGTGCCAGCAGCCAACCCCCCGGGACAGGGGGAACTGGAAACACCATATATTTT. Amino acids: CASSQPPGTGGTGNTIYF.

The rearrangement joins TRBV5-8 to TRBJ2-1, with D tentatively TRBD2 (5 bases). Per the germline V gene, CDR1 is SGHTS and CDR2 is YDEGEE. Trimming removed 2 bases at V and 6 bases at J, with 9 bases between. The CDR3 is made up of 13 amino acids. CDR3 loop: CASSLRAANEQFF. CDR3 DNA: TGTGCCAGCAGCTTAAGAGCGGCCAATGAGCAGTTCTTC.

The chain couples TRBV28 to TRBJ2-7; D perhaps matches TRBD2 (5 bases). Germline CDR1 and CDR2: MDHEN and SYDVKM. The CDR3 covers 15 residues. Trimming cost V 4 bases and J 4 bases, with 17 bases left between them. The CDR3 loop is CASSSPPGSNYEQYF. In DNA form, the CDR3 reads TGTGCCAGCAGTTCCCCTCCGGGGAGTAATTACGAGCAGTACTTC.

The rearrangement joins TRBV5-1 to TRBJ1-2; TRBD1 matches at 10 bases. Germline CDR1 and CDR2: SGHRS and YFSETQ. CDR3 length equals 13 residues. With 2 bases clipped from V and 8 bases from J, the junction kept 3 bases outside the gene matches. The CDR3 nucleotides are TGCGCCAGCAGCTTCCTGACAGGGGGCGGCTACACCTTC. This gives the protein CASSFLTGGGYTF.

The chain couples TRBV28 to TRBJ1-1, with 7 bases identical to TRBD1. V lost 6 bases and J lost 7; bases outside the gene matches: 11. Per the germline V gene, CDR1 is MDHEN and CDR2 is SYDVKM. This CDR3 contains 14 residues. CDR3 residues: CASSHGRGRIEAFF. The CDR3 nucleotides read TGTGCCAGCAGCCACGGGAGGGGGCGTATTGAAGCTTTCTTT.

The chain carries TRBV2 and TRBJ1-4; D gene unclear. The germline CDR1 and CDR2 sequences are SNHLY and FYNNEI. This CDR3 contains 14 residues. Trimming took off 7 bases at V and 2 bases at J, with 11 bases between the two ends. This CDR3 is CASISAFTNEKLFF. Here the CDR3 DNA reads TGTGCCAGCATTAGCGCATTTACTAATGAAAAACTGTTTTTT.

CDR3 coding DNA: TGTGCCTGGAAGACTAGCGGGAGACGTGAGCAGTTCTTC. Translating it yields CAWKTSGRREQFF. This chain joins TRBV30 and TRBJ2-1; 12 bases match TRBD2. V shed 4 bases and J 9 bases; nucleotides not matched to a gene: 4. The CDR3 contains 13 residues. CDR1 and CDR2 from the germline V gene are GTSNPN and SVGIG (reference sequence). The variable domain in full, completed from reference TRBV30 and TRBJ2-1, reads SQTIHQWPATLVQPVGSPLSLECTVEGTSNPNLYWYRQAAGRGLQLLFYSVGIGQISSEVPQNLSASRPQDRQFILSSKKLLLSDSGFYLCAWKTSGRREQFFGPGTRLTVL.

The V call is TRBV18, the J call TRBJ1-1; weak D call: TRBD1 (6 bases). This CDR3 has 13 amino acids. Between the trimmed V and J ends, which lost 3 bases and 10 bases, there was a span of 15 bases. CDR1 is KGHSH and CDR2 is LQKENI in the germline V gene. Here the CDR3 DNA reads TGTGCCAGCTCACCTAATCAGGGGACCTCAGCTTTCTTT. Protein product: CASSPNQGTSAFF. The full variable domain, with the rest looked up from reference TRBV18 and TRBJ1-1, is NAGVMQNPRHLVRRRGQEARLRCSPMKGHSHVYWYRQLPEEGLKFMVYLQKENIIDESGMPKERFSAEFPKEGPSILRIQQVVRGDSAAYFCASSPNQGTSAFFGQGTRLTVV.